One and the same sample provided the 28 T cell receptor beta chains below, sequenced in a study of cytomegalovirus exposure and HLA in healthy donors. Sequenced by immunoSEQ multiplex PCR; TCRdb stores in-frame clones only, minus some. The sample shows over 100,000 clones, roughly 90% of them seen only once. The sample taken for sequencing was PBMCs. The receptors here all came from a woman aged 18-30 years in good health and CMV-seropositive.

The CDR3 here is CASGRDRDSGNTIYF. In nucleotides, the CDR3 is TGTGCCAGCGGGAGAGACAGGGACTCTGGAAACACCATATATTTT. This sequence joins TRBV2 and TRBJ1-3; 7 nucleotides line up with TRBD1. Trimming took 8 bases from V and 0 from J; bases not matched to a gene: 7. Germline V gives CDR1 SNHLY, CDR2 FYNNEI. CDR3 length: 15 residues.

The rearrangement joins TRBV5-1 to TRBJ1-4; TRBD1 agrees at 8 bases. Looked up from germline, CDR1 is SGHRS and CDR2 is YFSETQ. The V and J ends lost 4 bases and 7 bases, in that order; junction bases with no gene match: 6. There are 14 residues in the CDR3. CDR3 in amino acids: CASSRGQGGEKLFF. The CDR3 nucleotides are TGCGCCAGCAGCCGCGGACAGGGAGGTGAAAAACTGTTTTTT. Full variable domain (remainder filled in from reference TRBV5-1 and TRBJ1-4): KAGVTQTPRYLIKTRGQQVTLSCSPISGHRSVSWYQQTPGQGLQFLFEYFSETQRNKGNFPGRFSGRQFSNSRSEMNVSTLELGDSALYLCASSRGQGGEKLFFGSGTQLSVL.

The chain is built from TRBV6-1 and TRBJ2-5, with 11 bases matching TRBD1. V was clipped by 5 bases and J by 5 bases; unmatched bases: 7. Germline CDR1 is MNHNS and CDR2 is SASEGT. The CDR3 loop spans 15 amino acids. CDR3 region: CASSTGQGAWETQYF. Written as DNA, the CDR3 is TGTGCCAGCAGTACCGGACAGGGGGCGTGGGAGACCCAGTACTTC.

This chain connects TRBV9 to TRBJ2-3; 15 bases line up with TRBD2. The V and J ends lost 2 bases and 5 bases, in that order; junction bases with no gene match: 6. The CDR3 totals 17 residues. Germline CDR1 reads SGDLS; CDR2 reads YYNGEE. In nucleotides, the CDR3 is TGTGCCAGCAGCGTCGGACTAGCGGGAGGGCGTAGAGATACGCAGTATTTT. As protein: CASSVGLAGGRRDTQYF.

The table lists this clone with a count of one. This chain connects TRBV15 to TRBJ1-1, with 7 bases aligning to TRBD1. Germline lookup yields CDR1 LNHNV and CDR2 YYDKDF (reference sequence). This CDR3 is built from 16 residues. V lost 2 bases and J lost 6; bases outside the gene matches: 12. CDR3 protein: CATSRNPRGRGAEAFF. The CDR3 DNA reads TGTGCCACCAGCAGAAACCCCCGTGGCAGGGGGGCTGAAGCTTTCTTT.

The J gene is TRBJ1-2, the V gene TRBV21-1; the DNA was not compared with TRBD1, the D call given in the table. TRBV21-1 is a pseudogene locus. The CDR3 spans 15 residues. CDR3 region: CASIGDRGASYGYTF. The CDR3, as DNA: TGTGCCAGCATCGGAGACAGGGGAGCTTCCTATGGCTACACCTTC.

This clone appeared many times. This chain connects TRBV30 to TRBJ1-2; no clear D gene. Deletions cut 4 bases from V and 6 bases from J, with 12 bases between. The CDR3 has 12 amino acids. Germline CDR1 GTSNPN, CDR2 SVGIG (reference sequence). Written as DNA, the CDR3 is TGTGCCTGGAACTCAGACTTCCATGGCTACACCTTC. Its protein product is CAWNSDFHGYTF.

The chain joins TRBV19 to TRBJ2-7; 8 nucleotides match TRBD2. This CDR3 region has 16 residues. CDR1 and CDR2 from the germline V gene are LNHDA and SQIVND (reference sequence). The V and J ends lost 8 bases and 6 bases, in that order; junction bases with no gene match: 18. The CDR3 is CASSQGMAGGLSEQYF. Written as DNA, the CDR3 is TGTGCCAGTTCCCAGGGGATGGCGGGAGGTTTGTCCGAGCAGTACTTC.

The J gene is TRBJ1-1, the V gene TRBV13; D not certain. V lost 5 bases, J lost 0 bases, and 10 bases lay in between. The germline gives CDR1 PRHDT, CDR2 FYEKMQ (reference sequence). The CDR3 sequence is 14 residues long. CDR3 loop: CASSPYSLNTEAFF. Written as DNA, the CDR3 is TGTGCCAGCAGCCCATACAGTCTGAACACTGAAGCTTTCTTT. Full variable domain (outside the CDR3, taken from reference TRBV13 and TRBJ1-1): AAGVIQSPRHLIKEKRETATLKCYPIPRHDTVYWYQQGPGQDPQFLISFYEKMQSDKGSIPDRFSAQQFSDYHSELNMSSLELGDSALYFCASSPYSLNTEAFFGQGTRLTVV.

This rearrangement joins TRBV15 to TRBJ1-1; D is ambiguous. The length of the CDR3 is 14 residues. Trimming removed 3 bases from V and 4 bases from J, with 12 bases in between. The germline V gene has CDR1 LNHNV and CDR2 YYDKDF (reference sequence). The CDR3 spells CATSRTLTSTEAFF. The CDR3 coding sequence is TGTGCCACCAGCAGGACTTTAACCTCCACTGAAGCTTTCTTT.

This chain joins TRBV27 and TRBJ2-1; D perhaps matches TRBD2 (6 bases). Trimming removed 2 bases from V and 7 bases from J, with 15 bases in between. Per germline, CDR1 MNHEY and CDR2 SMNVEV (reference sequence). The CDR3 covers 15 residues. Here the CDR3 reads CASSLGAGIGNEQFF. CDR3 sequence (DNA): TGTGCCAGCAGTTTAGGGGCGGGGATAGGGAATGAGCAGTTCTTC.

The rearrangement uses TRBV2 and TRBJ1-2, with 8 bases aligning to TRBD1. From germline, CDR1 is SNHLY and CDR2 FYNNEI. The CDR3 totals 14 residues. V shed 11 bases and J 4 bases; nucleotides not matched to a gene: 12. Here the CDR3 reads CAGTGQGPIYGYTF. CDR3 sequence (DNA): TGTGCCGGCACCGGACAGGGCCCGATCTATGGCTACACCTTC.

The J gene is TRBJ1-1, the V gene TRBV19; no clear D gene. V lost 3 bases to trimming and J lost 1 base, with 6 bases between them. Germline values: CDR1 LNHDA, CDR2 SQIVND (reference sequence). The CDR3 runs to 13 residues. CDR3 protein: CASSIAENTEAFF. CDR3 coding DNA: TGTGCCAGTAGTATCGCGGAGAACACTGAAGCTTTCTTT.

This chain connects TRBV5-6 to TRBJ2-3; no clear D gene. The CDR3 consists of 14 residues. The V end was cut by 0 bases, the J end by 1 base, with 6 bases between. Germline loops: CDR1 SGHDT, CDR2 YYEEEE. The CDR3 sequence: CASSLVEGTDTQYF. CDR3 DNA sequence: TGTGCCAGCAGCTTGGTAGAGGGCACAGATACGCAGTATTTT.

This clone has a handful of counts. CDR3 sequence reads: CASSQRLSGGLQPQHF. DNA for the CDR3: TGTGCCAGCAGTCAGAGGCTCTCCGGAGGTCTTCAGCCCCAGCATTTT. The chain joins TRBV7-8 to TRBJ1-5; D call uncertain. V was cut by 6 bases and J by 6 bases, with 21 bases left in between. Per the germline V gene, CDR1 is SGHVS and CDR2 is FQNEAQ. The CDR3 length is 16 residues.

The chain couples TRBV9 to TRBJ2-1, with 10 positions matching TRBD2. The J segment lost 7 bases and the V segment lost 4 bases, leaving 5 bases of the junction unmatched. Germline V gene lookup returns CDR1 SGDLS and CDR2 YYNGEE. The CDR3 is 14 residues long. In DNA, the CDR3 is TGTGCCAGCAGCCCGGGGGGACTAGCGAATGAGCAGTTCTTC. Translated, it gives CASSPGGLANEQFF.

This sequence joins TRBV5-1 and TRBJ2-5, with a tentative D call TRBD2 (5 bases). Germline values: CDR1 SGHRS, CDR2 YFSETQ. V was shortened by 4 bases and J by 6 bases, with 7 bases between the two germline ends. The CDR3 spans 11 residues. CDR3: CASSPGKTQYF. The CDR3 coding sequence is TGCGCCAGCAGCCCGGGAAAGACCCAGTACTTC.

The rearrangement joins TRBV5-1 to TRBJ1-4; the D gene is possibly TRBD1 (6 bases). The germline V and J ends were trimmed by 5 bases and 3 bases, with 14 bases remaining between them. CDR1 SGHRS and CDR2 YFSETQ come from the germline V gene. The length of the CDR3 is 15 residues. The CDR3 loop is CASRPTGRANEKLFF. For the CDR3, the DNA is TGCGCCAGCAGGCCTACAGGGAGGGCTAATGAAAAACTGTTTTTT.

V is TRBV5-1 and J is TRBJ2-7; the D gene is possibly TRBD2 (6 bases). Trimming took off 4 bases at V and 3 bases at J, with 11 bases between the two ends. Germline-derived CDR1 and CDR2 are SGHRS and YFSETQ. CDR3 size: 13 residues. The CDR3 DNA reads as TGCGCCAGCAGCCCGACTAGGGGCTACGAGCAGTACTTC. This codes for CASSPTRGYEQYF.

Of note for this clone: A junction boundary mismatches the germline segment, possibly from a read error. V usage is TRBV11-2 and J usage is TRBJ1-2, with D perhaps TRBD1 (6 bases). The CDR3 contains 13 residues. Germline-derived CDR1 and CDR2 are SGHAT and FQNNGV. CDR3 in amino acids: CASSPPNRGASSF. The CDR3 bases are TGTGCCAGCAGCCCTCCGAACCGGGGGGCGTCAAGCTTC.

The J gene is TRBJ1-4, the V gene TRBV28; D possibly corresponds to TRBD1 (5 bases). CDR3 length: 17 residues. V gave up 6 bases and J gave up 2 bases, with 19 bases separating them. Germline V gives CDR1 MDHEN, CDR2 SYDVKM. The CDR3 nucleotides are TGTGCCAGCAGGGGCCAGGGCATAGGAGCGACTAATGAAAAACTGTTTTTT. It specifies CASRGQGIGATNEKLFF.

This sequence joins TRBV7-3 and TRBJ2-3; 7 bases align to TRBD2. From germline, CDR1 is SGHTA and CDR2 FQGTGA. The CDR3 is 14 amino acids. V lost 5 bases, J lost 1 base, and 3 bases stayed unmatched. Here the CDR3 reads CASSPGLGTDTQYF. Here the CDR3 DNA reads TGTGCCAGCAGCCCCGGACTAGGCACAGATACGCAGTATTTT. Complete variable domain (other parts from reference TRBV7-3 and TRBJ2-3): GAGVSQTPSNKVTEKGKYVELRCDPISGHTALYWYRQSLGQGPEFLIYFQGTGAADDSGLPNDRFFAVRPEGSVSTLKIQRTERGDSAVYLCASSPGLGTDTQYFGPGTRLTVL.

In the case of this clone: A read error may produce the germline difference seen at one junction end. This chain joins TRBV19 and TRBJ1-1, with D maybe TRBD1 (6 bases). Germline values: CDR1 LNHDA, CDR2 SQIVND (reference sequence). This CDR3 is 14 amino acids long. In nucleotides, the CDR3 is TGTGCCAGTAGTATGGGACACCTGAACGCTGAAGCTTTCTTT. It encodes CASSMGHLNAEAFF.

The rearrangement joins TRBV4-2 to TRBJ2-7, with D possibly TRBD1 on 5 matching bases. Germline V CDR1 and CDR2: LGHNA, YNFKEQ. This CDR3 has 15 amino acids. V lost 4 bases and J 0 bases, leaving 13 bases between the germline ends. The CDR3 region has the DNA TGTGCCAGCAGCCTAAGGAACAGGTTCTCCTACGAGCAGTACTTC. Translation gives CASSLRNRFSYEQYF.

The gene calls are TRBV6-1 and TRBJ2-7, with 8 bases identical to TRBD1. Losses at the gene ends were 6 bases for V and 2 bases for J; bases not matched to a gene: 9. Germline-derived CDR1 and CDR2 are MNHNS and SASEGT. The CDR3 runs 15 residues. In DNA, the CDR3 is TGTGCCAGCAGGGCTGTCGGGACAGGAACCTACGAGCAGTACTTC. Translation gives CASRAVGTGTYEQYF.

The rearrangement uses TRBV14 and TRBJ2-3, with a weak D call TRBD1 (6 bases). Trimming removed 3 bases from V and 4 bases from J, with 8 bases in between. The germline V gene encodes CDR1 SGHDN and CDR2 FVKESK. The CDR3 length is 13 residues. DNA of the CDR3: TGTGCCAGCAGCCAGGGGGCCGCAGATACGCAGTATTTT. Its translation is CASSQGAADTQYF.

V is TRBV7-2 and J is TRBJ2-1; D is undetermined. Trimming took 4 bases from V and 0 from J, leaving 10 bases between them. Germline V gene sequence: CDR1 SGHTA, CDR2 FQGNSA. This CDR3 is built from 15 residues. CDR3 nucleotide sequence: TGTGCCAGCAGCTCGAGGAAATTCTCCTACAATGAGCAGTTCTTC. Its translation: CASSSRKFSYNEQFF.

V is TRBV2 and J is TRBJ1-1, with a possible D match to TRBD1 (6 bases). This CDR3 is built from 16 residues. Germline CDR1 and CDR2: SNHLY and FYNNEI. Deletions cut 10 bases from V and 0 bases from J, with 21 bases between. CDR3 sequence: CATGGTQTLMNTEAFF. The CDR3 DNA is TGTGCCACGGGAGGGACACAGACCCTCATGAACACTGAAGCTTTCTTT.